This T cell receptor (beta chain) originates from a study of T cell responses to AZD1222 COVID-19 vaccine (dated by TCRdb to 2020 to 2022). For context, the study as a whole: A total of 230 to 250 trial participants underwent TCR sequencing, of whom around 200 received two doses of AZD1222 and some 25 received two doses of the MenACWY control vaccine. Trial participants were enrolled by age into subgroups of 18-55, 56-69 and 70-plus years, and about 150, 27 and 61 TCR-sequenced participants, respectively, were included in these subgroups.

The sample's time point label, in plain terms: about 28 days (+/-7) after the second vaccine dose. AZD1222 recipients given second doses at about 4 weeks or at about 12 weeks were pooled, since spike-specific TCR depth and breadth were not found to differ between the two schedules. Samples from vaccinated people were obtained from the UK trials COV001 and COV002, which included a single-blind randomized controlled phase 2/3 trial of AZD1222 (ChAdOx1 nCoV-19) in healthy adults. For TCRbeta chain sequencing, PBMC samples were collected from trial participants at day 0 and at day 28 after the second dose. This clone has at least ten counts. Which antigen it targets is not known. One base away there is no much larger clone; base qualities are not given. V was cut back by 2 bases and J by 2 bases, leaving a gap of 11 bases between them. The CDR3 starts with the cysteine, ends with the phenylalanine, and has 15 residues. The kept DNA is CDR3 alone, 45 bases in frame from the first base. Taken from the germline V gene (reference sequence), the CDR1 and CDR2 loops are MNHEY and SMNVEV.

Paper-wide results and their limitations: Participants were mostly white British and included more females than males, and it was suggested by the authors that clonal diversity may have been underestimated. Vaccine-associated CD4 TCRs spanned the whole spike protein, with dominant responses in regions 160-218 and 743-854. Reportedly, almost half of the unique spike-specific TCRs recognized epitopes lying outside the regions that are mutated in the B.1.351 and B.1.1.7 variants. Spike-specific TCR breadth and depth rose significantly after two AZD1222 doses compared with day 0 and with MenACWY recipients. In the small 56-69-year group, the increase in depth fell short of significance, most likely because of low power. Conclusions about previously exposed vaccinees are limited, since just a handful of AZD1222 recipients were seropositive for SARS-CoV-2 at baseline. Because no samples from the day 14 peak response were available, repertoires could be characterized only after the peak T cell response.

The CDR3 regions of human TCRbeta chains were analyzed by immunosequencing. On the study's bioinformatics: Repertoire TCRs were matched against a reference library of SARS-CoV-2-specific TCRs generated with the MIRA antigen-specificity platform. Breadth was defined as the fraction of unique TCRs that were SARS-CoV-2-associated. Depth was defined as the fraction of total T cells that were SARS-CoV-2-associated. Using the MIRA data, every spike-specific TCR was mapped to the spike region that the TCR reacted to and assigned to either a CD4 or a CD8 class. Log10-transformed breadth and depth values were compared by one-way ANOVA with Sidak's multiple comparisons tests. The immuneACCESS repertoire file appears here via TCRdb, limited to in-frame rearrangements. These files lack a portion of the clones; in checked studies, under half of the deficit traces to unresolved V genes, and the cause of the others is not known. That table supplies the V and J calls and clone size; D and trimming were determined from the DNA. Present in this sample are about 73,000 clones, around three quarters of which were seen just once. The ten largest clonotypes hold about 50% of the sample.

The clonotype originates from an adult who received the AZD1222 COVID-19 vaccine. In this chain, TRBV27 is recombined with TRBJ2-3; confidence is insufficient to name the D gene. This material consisted of peripheral blood, taken 28 days after the second AZD1222 dose. In nucleotides, the sequence is TGTGCCAGCAGTTTAGTAGCCTCCCCCACAGATACGCAGTATTTT. Translation gives CASSLVASPTDTQYF.